This TCR beta chain stems from a study of tumor and adjacent non-tumor tissue in lung cancer. TCRbeta libraries were built with three rounds of nested PCR, modified from ARM-PCR. TCRdb analysed the multiplex PCR reads with MiXCR anew, one entry per CDR3 protein. The data hold roughly 93,000 distinct CDR3 sequences, with about 66% observed a single time. CDR1 and CDR2 (germline): GTSNPN, SVGIG (reference sequence). The V gene end was trimmed by 0 bases and the J gene end by 3 bases; junction bases not matched to a gene: 7. The CDR3 totals 15 residues. This clonotype was found many times. This sample's RNA came from whole unsorted tissue.

Sequencing was done on a sample of lung tumor tissue. This receptor was obtained from a man aged 55 to 70 with non-small cell lung cancer. The chain is built from TRBV30 and TRBJ2-5; 7 nucleotides align to TRBD1. CDR3 in amino acids: CAWSVRTQGKETQYF. The CDR3 bases are TGTGCCTGGAGTGTACGAACACAGGGGAAAGAGACCCAGTACTTC.